The entry that follows covers one T cell receptor beta chain sequence. CDR3 length: 18 residues. The J segment lost 0 bases and the V segment lost 0 bases, leaving 9 bases of the junction unmatched. The germline V gene encodes CDR1 LGHNA and CDR2 YSLEER. These data originate in a study of T cells in Graves' hyperthyroidism and ophthalmopathy. RNA transcripts gave rise to amplified TCR beta CDR3 regions. The TCR CDR3 first-round RT-PCR relied on the HTBI primer set. TCRdb re-called the multiplex PCR reads through MiXCR, storing one row per CDR3 protein. In the table there are approximately 600,000 distinct CDR3 sequences, more than 20% of which are singletons.

The sample was blood. This clonotype was sampled from a man younger than 40 with Graves' ophthalmopathy. The chain links TRBV4-3 to TRBJ2-7, with 9 positions matching TRBD1. The CDR3 protein is CASSQELTGQGTSYEQYF. The CDR3 DNA reads as TGCGCCAGCAGCCAAGAACTAACCGGACAGGGGACCTCCTACGAGCAGTACTTC.